Each of the 23 T cell receptor beta chains below was sequenced from the same sample in a study of early stage breast cancer tumors (dated by TCRdb to the late 2010s). The library was built by means of the immunoSEQ multiplex PCR assay. TCRdb carries this immuneACCESS record with in-frame sequences only. Its versions omit some clonotypes, under half of them owing to an unresolved V gene in the studies checked, with the rest unexplained. Here the sample has about 30,000 clones; approximately 75% occur a single time. The ten top clones hold approximately 31% of the sample. Sequencing was carried out using blood. The receptor source for this set is a person aged 50-59 years with breast cancer.

This clone was detected only a few times. The CDR3 DNA reads TGCAGCGGACGGGACAGCGGCACTGAAGCTTTCTTT. Protein: CSGRDSGTEAFF. The chain employs TRBV29-1 and TRBJ1-1, with 7 bases matching TRBD1. CDR1 is SQVTM, CDR2 ANQGSEA, per germline. The CDR3 loop spans 12 amino acids. Trimming took 7 bases from V and 4 from J; bases not matched to a gene: 6.

The chain couples TRBV5-1 to TRBJ2-2; 11 bases match TRBD2. Unmatched junction bases numbered 2, after V lost 4 bases and J lost 6 bases. There are 14 residues in the CDR3. The germline CDR1 and CDR2 sequences are SGHRS and YFSETQ. Written as DNA, the CDR3 is TGCGCCAGCAGCACACTAGCGGGAGCCGGGGAGCTGTTTTTT. Amino acid sequence: CASSTLAGAGELFF.

This clone was recorded once. The chain is built from TRBV30 and TRBJ1-3; weak D call: TRBD1 (5 bases). V was pared by 4 bases and J by 3 bases, with 10 bases between. The CDR3 extends over 13 amino acids. CDR1 is GTSNPN, CDR2 SVGIG, per germline (reference sequence). The CDR3 loop is CAWNRDLGNTIYF. CDR3 sequence (DNA): TGTGCCTGGAATCGGGACCTTGGAAACACCATATATTTT.

This clone was observed a few times. This chain connects TRBV7-9 to TRBJ2-1; tentatively, D is TRBD2 (5 bases). CDR1 and CDR2 (germline): SEHNR, FQNEAQ (reference sequence). V was shortened by 6 bases and J by 9 bases, with 12 bases between the two germline ends. CDR3 length: 12 amino acids. The CDR3 nucleotides are TGTGCCAGCAGTCCTATGAGCGGTGAGCAGTTCTTC. This translates into CASSPMSGEQFF.

V is TRBV5-1 and J is TRBJ2-3, with TRBD1 as a possible D gene (6 bases). The CDR3 covers 15 residues. Germline V lookup: CDR1 SGHRS, CDR2 YFSETQ. V was clipped by 4 bases and J by 0 bases, with 12 bases between them. The CDR3 DNA reads as TGCGCCAGCAGCCCAGGGGAAACTAGCACAGATACGCAGTATTTT. It encodes CASSPGETSTDTQYF.

The chain joins TRBV6-5 to TRBJ2-5, with a possible D match to TRBD2 (5 bases). The germline V gene encodes CDR1 MNHEY and CDR2 SVGAGI. Between the trimmed V and J ends, which lost 5 bases and 2 bases, there was a span of 15 bases. The CDR3 runs 15 residues. The DNA of the CDR3 is TGTGCCAGCAGTCGTGGGCGGCAGCGGCAAGAGACCCAGTACTTC. This encodes CASSRGRQRQETQYF.

The V gene is TRBV5-5, the J gene TRBJ2-5; D remains unclear. The CDR3 sequence is 12 residues long. CDR1 and CDR2 (germline): SGHKS, YYEKEE (reference sequence). Deletions cut 3 bases from V and 5 bases from J, with 8 bases between. The CDR3 nucleotides are TGTGCCAGCAGCTGGATGGGGGAGACCCAGTACTTC. Protein product: CASSWMGETQYF.

Here the CDR3 reads CASSVASGSRWETQYF. The CDR3 region has the DNA TGTGCCAGCAGCGTGGCTAGCGGGAGCCGATGGGAGACCCAGTACTTC. The chain uses TRBV9 and TRBJ2-5; 10 positions agree with TRBD2. V lost 2 bases, J lost 5 bases, and 9 bases stayed unmatched. This CDR3 is 16 amino acids long. Germline assignment: CDR1 SGDLS and CDR2 YYNGEE.

V gene TRBV6-5 combines with J gene TRBJ2-7; D is perhaps TRBD2 (5 bases). The CDR3 extends over 14 amino acids. V lost 0 bases, J lost 7 bases, and 13 bases lay in between. Germline V gene sequence: CDR1 MNHEY, CDR2 SVGAGI. In nucleotides, the CDR3 is TGTGCCAGCAGTTACTCCGCGGGCCGCCAGGAGCAGTACTTC. Protein: CASSYSAGRQEQYF.

The chain has TRBV21-1 and TRBJ1-2. TRBV21-1 is a documented pseudogene. The length of the CDR3 is 12 residues. Written as DNA, the CDR3 is TGTGCCAGCGGGGACTTAAACTATGGCTACACCTTC. This gives the protein CASGDLNYGYTF.

There are a few counts of this clone. The chain recombines TRBV19 with TRBJ1-5; D is possibly TRBD1 (5 bases). The CDR3 contains 15 residues. V was shortened by 3 bases and J by 6 bases, with 15 bases between the two germline ends. The germline V gene has CDR1 LNHDA and CDR2 SQIVND (reference sequence). DNA for the CDR3: TGTGCCAGTAGTATCTCCGGGACGTATGGTCAGCCCCAGCATTTT. This codes for CASSISGTYGQPQHF.

The chain recombines TRBV11-2 with TRBJ2-3; D possibly matches TRBD1 or TRBD2 (5 bases each). Trimming took 2 bases from V and 8 from J, leaving 11 bases between them. Germline V gene lookup returns CDR1 SGHAT and CDR2 FQNNGV. The CDR3 contains 13 residues. CDR3 DNA: TGTGCCAGCAGCTTATACGGGGCGGGTACGCAGTATTTT. Its protein product is CASSLYGAGTQYF.

This clone was seen once. V usage is TRBV23-1 and J usage is TRBJ1-5; weak D call: TRBD1 (5 bases). TRBV23-1 carries the ORF label, with uncertain function. The CDR3 is 17 residues long. V lost 2 bases and J 4 bases, leaving 18 bases between the germline ends. The CDR3 DNA follows: TGCGCCAGCAGTCAAAAGGAATGGCAGGGACCGAATCAGCCCCAGCATTTT. This translates into CASSQKEWQGPNQPQHF.

V and J are TRBV6-6 and TRBJ2-7, with 9 bases matching TRBD2. This CDR3 is 14 amino acids long. Germline V gene lookup returns CDR1 MNHNY and CDR2 SVGAGI (reference sequence). The trim removed 6 bases at V and 3 bases at J, leaving 6 bases unmatched. The CDR3, as DNA: TGTGCCAGCAGAGGGCGGGAGGGGAACTACGAGCAGTACTTC. Translating it yields CASRGREGNYEQYF.

This clone occurred a few times. The chain recombines TRBV30 with TRBJ1-5; D perhaps matches TRBD1 (6 bases). This CDR3 has 14 amino acids. V dropped 2 bases and J dropped 7 bases, with 15 bases sitting between them. Germline CDR1 and CDR2: GTSNPN and SVGIG (reference sequence). CDR3 region: CAWSTTGQRQPQHF. CDR3 nucleotides: TGTGCCTGGAGTACCACAGGGCAGAGGCAGCCCCAGCATTTT.

This chain uses TRBV30 with TRBJ1-4, with a possible D match to TRBD1 (5 bases). The CDR3 spans 13 residues. Germline V gives CDR1 GTSNPN, CDR2 SVGIG (reference sequence). V lost 0 bases to trimming and J lost 3 bases, with 5 bases between them. This CDR3 is CAWSVQANEKLFF. The CDR3 bases are TGTGCCTGGAGTGTACAGGCTAATGAAAAACTGTTTTTT.

The chain is built from TRBV6-5 and TRBJ2-7; D might be TRBD1 (6 bases). Germline CDR1 and CDR2: MNHEY and SVGAGI. V gave up 5 bases and J gave up 6 bases, with 11 bases separating them. The CDR3 runs to 12 residues. The DNA for the CDR3 is TGTGCCAGCAGTGCGAACAGGGCCGAGCAGTACTTC. Translated, it gives CASSANRAEQYF.

The chain links TRBV2 to TRBJ1-1; 7 bases align to TRBD1. Germline lookup yields CDR1 SNHLY and CDR2 FYNNEI. The CDR3 has 15 amino acids. The V and J ends lost 2 bases and 5 bases, in that order; junction bases with no gene match: 8. CDR3 protein: CASSERGGAKTEAFF. The CDR3 coding sequence is TGTGCCAGCAGTGAAAGAGGGGGCGCGAAGACTGAAGCTTTCTTT.

This clone was observed a few times. V usage is TRBV11-2 and J usage is TRBJ2-4; D uncertain. This CDR3 spans 14 amino acids. Looked up from germline, CDR1 is SGHAT and CDR2 is FQNNGV. Trimming removed 5 bases at V and 1 base at J, with 9 bases between. The CDR3 coding sequence is TGTGCCAGCAGCATCGAGAGGGCCAAAAACATTCAGTACTTC. Protein product: CASSIERAKNIQYF.

The rearrangement joins TRBV19 to TRBJ1-2; D remains ambiguous. The CDR3 totals 12 residues. Germline V CDR1 and CDR2: LNHDA, SQIVND (reference sequence). Between the trimmed V and J ends, which lost 4 bases and 7 bases, there was a span of 10 bases. CDR3 protein: CASSRRESGYTF. The CDR3 bases are TGTGCCAGTAGTAGGAGGGAGTCTGGCTACACCTTC. The full variable domain, its missing parts supplied by reference TRBV19 and TRBJ1-2, is DGGITQSPKYLFRKEGQNVTLSCEQNLNHDAMYWYRQDPGQGLRLIYYSQIVNDFQKGDIAEGYSVSREKKESFPLTVTSAQKNPTAFYLCASSRRESGYTFGSGTRLTVV.

This clone was observed a few times. The chain uses TRBV19 and TRBJ2-7; D remains unclear. This CDR3 contains 13 residues. V was shortened by 4 bases and J by 3 bases, with 10 bases between the two germline ends. Germline V CDR1 and CDR2: LNHDA, SQIVND (reference sequence). The CDR3 spells CASSKASLYEQYF. The CDR3 region has the DNA TGTGCCAGTAGTAAGGCTTCCCTCTACGAGCAGTACTTC.

The chain is built from TRBV14 and TRBJ2-1; D gene unclear. CDR3 length equals 13 residues. In germline, CDR1 is SGHDN, CDR2 FVKESK. The germline V and J ends were trimmed by 4 bases and 4 bases, with 8 bases remaining between them. This CDR3 is CASSPATYNEQFF. In DNA, the CDR3 is TGTGCCAGCAGCCCTGCCACATACAATGAGCAGTTCTTC.

J is TRBJ2-2 and V is TRBV29-1, with no clear D. In germline, CDR1 is SQVTM, CDR2 ANQGSEA. This CDR3 is built from 14 residues. V lost 5 bases, J lost 0 bases, and 10 bases lay in between. CDR3 DNA sequence: TGCAGCGTTTCCACCCGGTCGAACACCGGGGAGCTGTTTTTT. Translating it yields CSVSTRSNTGELFF.